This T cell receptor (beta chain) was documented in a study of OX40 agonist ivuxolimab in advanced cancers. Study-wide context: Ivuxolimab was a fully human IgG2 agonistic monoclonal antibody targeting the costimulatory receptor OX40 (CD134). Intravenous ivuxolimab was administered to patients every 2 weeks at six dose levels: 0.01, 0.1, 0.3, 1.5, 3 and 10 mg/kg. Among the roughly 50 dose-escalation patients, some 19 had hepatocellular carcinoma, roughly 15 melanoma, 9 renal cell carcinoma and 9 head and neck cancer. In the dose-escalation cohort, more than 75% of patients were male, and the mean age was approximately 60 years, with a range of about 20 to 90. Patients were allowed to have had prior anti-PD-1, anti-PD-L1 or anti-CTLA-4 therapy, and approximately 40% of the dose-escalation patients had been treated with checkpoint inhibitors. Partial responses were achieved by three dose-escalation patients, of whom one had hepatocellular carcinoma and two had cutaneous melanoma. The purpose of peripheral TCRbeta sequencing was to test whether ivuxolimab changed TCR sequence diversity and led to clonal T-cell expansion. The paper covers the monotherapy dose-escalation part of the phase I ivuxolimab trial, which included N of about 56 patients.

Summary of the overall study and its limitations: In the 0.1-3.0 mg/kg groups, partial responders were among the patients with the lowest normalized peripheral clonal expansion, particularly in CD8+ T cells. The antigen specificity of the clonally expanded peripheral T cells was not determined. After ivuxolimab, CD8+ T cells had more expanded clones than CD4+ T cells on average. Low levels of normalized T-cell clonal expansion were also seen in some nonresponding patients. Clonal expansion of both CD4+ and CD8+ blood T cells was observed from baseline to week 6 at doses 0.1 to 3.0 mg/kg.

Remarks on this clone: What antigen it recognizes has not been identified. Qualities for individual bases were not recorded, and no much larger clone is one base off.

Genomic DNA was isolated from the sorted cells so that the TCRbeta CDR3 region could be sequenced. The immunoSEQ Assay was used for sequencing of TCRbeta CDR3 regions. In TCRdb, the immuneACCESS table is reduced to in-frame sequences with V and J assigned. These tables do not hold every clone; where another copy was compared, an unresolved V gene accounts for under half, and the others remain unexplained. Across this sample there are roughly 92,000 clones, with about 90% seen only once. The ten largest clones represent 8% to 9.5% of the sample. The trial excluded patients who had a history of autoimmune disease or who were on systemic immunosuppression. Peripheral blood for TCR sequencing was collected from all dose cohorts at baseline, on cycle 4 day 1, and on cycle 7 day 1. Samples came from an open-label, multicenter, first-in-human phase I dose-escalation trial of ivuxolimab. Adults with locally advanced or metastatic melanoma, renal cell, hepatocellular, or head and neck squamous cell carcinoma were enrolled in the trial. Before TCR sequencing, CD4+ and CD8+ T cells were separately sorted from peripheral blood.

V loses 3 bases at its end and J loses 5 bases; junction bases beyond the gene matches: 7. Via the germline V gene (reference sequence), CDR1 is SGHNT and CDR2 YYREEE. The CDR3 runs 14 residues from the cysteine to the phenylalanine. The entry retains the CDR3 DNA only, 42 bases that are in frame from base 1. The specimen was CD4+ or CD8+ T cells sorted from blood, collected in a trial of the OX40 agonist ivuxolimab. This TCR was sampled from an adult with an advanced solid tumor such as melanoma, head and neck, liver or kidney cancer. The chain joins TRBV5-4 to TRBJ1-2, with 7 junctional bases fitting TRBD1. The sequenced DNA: TGTGCCAGCAGCTCCAAAGTGACAGGGTATGGCTACACCTTC. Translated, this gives CASSSKVTGYGYTF.